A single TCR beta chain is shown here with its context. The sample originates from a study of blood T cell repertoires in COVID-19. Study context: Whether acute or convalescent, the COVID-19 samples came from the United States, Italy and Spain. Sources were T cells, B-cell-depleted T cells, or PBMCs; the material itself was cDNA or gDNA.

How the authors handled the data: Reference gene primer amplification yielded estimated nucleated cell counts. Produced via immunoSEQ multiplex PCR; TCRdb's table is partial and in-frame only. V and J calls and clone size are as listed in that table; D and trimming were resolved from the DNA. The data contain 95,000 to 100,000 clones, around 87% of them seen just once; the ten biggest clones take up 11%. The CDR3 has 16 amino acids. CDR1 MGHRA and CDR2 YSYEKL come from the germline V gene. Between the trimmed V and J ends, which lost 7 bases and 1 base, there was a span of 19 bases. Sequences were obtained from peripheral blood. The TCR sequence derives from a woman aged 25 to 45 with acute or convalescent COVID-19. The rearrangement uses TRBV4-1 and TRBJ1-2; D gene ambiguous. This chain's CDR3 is CASTPSPGVLNYGYTF. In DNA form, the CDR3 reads TGCGCCAGCACCCCAAGTCCCGGGGTTCTTAACTATGGCTACACCTTC.